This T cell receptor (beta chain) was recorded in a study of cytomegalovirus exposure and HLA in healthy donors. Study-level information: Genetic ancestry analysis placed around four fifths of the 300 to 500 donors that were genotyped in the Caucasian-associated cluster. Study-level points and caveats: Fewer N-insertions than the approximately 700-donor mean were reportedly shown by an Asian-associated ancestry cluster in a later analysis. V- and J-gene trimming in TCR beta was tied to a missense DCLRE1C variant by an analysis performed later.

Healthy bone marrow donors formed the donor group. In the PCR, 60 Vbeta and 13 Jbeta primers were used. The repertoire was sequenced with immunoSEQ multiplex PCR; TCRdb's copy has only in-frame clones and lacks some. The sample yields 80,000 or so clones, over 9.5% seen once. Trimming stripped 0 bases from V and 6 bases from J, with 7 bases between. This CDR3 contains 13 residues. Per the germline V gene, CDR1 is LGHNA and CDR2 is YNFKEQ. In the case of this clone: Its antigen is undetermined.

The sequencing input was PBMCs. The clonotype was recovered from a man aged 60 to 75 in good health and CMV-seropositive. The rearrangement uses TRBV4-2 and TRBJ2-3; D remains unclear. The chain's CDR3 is CASSQDPRDTQYF. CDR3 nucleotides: TGTGCCAGCAGCCAAGATCCGCGCGATACGCAGTATTTT.